Following are 15 T cell receptor beta chains from one sample sequenced in a study of blood T cell repertoires in COVID-19. The repertoire was sequenced with immunoSEQ multiplex PCR; TCRdb's copy has only in-frame clones and lacks some. The sample comprises 140,000 or so clones, 65% to 85% of which are singletons, and about 8% rests with the top ten. Sequencing was done on a sample of peripheral blood. The receptors originated from a human donor in a cohort sampled during active COVID-19.

In this sample, this clone turned up a few times. The chain uses TRBV6-4 and TRBJ2-6; D might be TRBD2 (5 bases). V was shortened by 5 bases and J by 3 bases, with 14 bases between the two germline ends. Germline V lookup: CDR1 MRHNA, CDR2 SNTAGT. CDR3 size: 16 residues. CDR3 nucleotides: TGTGCCAGCAGTCCGGACTGGGTGCGTGGGGCCAACGTCCTGACTTTC. As protein: CASSPDWVRGANVLTF.

The chain links TRBV12-5 to TRBJ2-7; TRBD1 aligns across 10 bases. Germline V lookup: CDR1 LGHNT, CDR2 FRNRAP. The CDR3 loop spans 14 amino acids. After removal of 7 bases from V and 2 bases from J, the junction contained 5 bases not matched to a gene. The CDR3 region has the DNA TGTGCTAGTGCCGTGGGACAGGGGACCTACGAGCAGTACTTC. Residues: CASAVGQGTYEQYF. Full variable domain (remainder filled in from reference TRBV12-5 and TRBJ2-7): DARVTQTPRHKVTEMGQEVTMRCQPILGHNTVFWYRQTMMQGLELLAYFRNRAPLDDSGMPKDRFSAEMPDATLATLKIQPSEPRDSAVYFCASAVGQGTYEQYFGPGTRLTVT.

In its sample, this clone was seen once. V is TRBV27 and J is TRBJ1-6; 7 nucleotides match TRBD1. CDR1 is MNHEY, CDR2 SMNVEV, per germline (reference sequence). Trimming took 0 bases from V and 3 from J; bases not matched to a gene: 5. The CDR3 totals 17 residues. The CDR3 DNA follows: TGTGCCAGCAGTTTATCAATAAGGACAGGCTATAATTCACCCCTCCACTTT. Translated, it gives CASSLSIRTGYNSPLHF.

V usage is TRBV5-6 and J usage is TRBJ2-3, with 16 bases that match TRBD2. Per germline, CDR1 SGHDT and CDR2 YYEEEE. The junction had 8 bases not matched to a gene; V was cut back by 4 bases and J by 6 bases. The CDR3 contains 17 residues. CDR3 sequence: CASSPGLAGGGLDTQYF. The CDR3, as DNA: TGTGCCAGCAGCCCGGGACTAGCGGGGGGGGGCCTGGATACGCAGTATTTT.

This clone was recorded only once. Sequence at one end of the junction differs from germline and may be a read error. CDR3 in DNA: TGTGCCAGCAGCCAGACAGGGGATAATGAGAAACTGTTTTTT. Translation: CASSQTGDNEKLFF. This chain joins TRBV5-4 and TRBJ1-4, with 8 bases identical to TRBD1. Germline V gene sequence: CDR1 SGHNT, CDR2 YYREEE (reference sequence). CDR3 length equals 14 residues.

The V and J genes are TRBV6-5 and TRBJ2-1, with 11 bases matching TRBD2. The length of the CDR3 is 15 residues. V lost 5 bases, J lost 7 bases, and 7 bases stayed unmatched. Germline CDR1 reads MNHEY; CDR2 reads SVGAGI. The DNA of the CDR3 is TGTGCCAGCAGTCCCCTAGCGGGGGGCGGGAATGAGCAGTTCTTC. Protein sequence: CASSPLAGGGNEQFF.

The J gene is TRBJ1-3, the V gene TRBV6-6; the D gene is possibly TRBD1 (5 bases). Trimming took off 6 bases at V and 11 bases at J, with 14 bases between the two ends. The CDR3 loop spans 12 amino acids. Germline CDR1 and CDR2: MNHNY and SVGAGI (reference sequence). CDR3 nucleotide sequence: TGTGCCAGCAGCAGTATCAGGGTGGCCATATATTTT. Translation: CASSSIRVAIYF.

The chain has TRBV12-3 or TRBV12-4 and TRBJ2-7; 7 bases agree with TRBD2. This CDR3 contains 13 residues. V was pared by 7 bases and J by 2 bases, with 5 bases of the junction left unmatched. In DNA, the CDR3 is TGTGCCAGCACCGGGGGGTTTACCTACGAGCAGTACTTC. Residues: CASTGGFTYEQYF.

The chain is built from TRBV28 and TRBJ2-7; 10 bases agree with TRBD2. Germline lookup yields CDR1 MDHEN and CDR2 SYDVKM. The ends lost 10 bases at V and 8 bases at J; junction bases unmatched: 11. This CDR3 has 13 amino acids. CDR3 sequence (DNA): TGTGCCACACGCAGCGGGGGGGCACCGAAGCAGTACTTC. Protein sequence: CATRSGGAPKQYF.

The chain couples TRBV6-4 to TRBJ1-5; the D gene is possibly TRBD1 (5 bases). Germline V lookup: CDR1 MRHNA, CDR2 SNTAGT. The CDR3 extends over 15 amino acids. Trimming took 4 bases from V and 6 from J, leaving 16 bases between them. The CDR3 DNA follows: TGTGCCAGCAGTGGGGCGGAGGGGCTTGTTCAGCCCCAGCATTTT. Residues: CASSGAEGLVQPQHF.

This clone was counted only a few times. The J gene is TRBJ2-3, the V gene TRBV6-4, with D hard to call. Trimming left V 2 bases short and J 6 bases short, with 6 bases between. Per germline, CDR1 MRHNA and CDR2 SNTAGT. This CDR3 has 12 amino acids. The CDR3 is CASSDRRDTQYF. CDR3 sequence (DNA): TGTGCCAGCAGTGACAGGCGGGATACGCAGTATTTT.

The chain recombines TRBV5-4 with TRBJ2-2, with 11 positions matching TRBD1. Germline trimming cut 4 bases from V and 4 bases from J; bases unmatched to any gene: 6. Germline values: CDR1 SGHNT, CDR2 YYREEE (reference sequence). The CDR3 consists of 16 residues. CDR3 DNA sequence: TGTGCCAGCAGCCCCGGACAGGGGGCTCCCACCGGGGAGCTGTTTTTT. Protein product: CASSPGQGAPTGELFF.

V is TRBV7-6 and J is TRBJ1-1; D uncertain. This CDR3 contains 13 residues. The germline CDR1 and CDR2 sequences are SGHVS and FNYEAQ. Trimming removed 7 bases at V and 0 bases at J, with 9 bases between. The CDR3 bases are TGTGCCAGCACGACGGGTATGAACACTGAAGCTTTCTTT. Amino acids: CASTTGMNTEAFF.

J is TRBJ2-3 and V is TRBV7-3; D remains unclear. The germline V gene has CDR1 SGHTA and CDR2 FQGTGA. Trimming took off 5 bases at V and 0 bases at J, with 12 bases between the two ends. There are 15 residues in the CDR3. In DNA, the CDR3 is TGTGCCAGCAGCCTTGACTCCGCTAGCACAGATACGCAGTATTTT. It yields the protein CASSLDSASTDTQYF. Together with reference TRBV7-3 and TRBJ2-3, the CDR3 gives the full variable domain: GAGVSQTPSNKVTEKGKYVELRCDPISGHTALYWYRQSLGQGPEFLIYFQGTGAADDSGLPNDRFFAVRPEGSVSTLKIQRTERGDSAVYLCASSLDSASTDTQYFGPGTRLTVL.

The chain recombines TRBV4-2 with TRBJ2-7; no clear D. The CDR3 runs to 19 residues. The germline V and J ends were trimmed by 0 bases and 2 bases, with 23 bases remaining between them. Germline V gene lookup returns CDR1 LGHNA and CDR2 YNFKEQ. CDR3 amino acids: CASSQDILGATDLTYEQYF. The DNA for the CDR3 is TGTGCCAGCAGCCAAGATATACTCGGAGCTACCGACCTTACCTACGAGCAGTACTTC.